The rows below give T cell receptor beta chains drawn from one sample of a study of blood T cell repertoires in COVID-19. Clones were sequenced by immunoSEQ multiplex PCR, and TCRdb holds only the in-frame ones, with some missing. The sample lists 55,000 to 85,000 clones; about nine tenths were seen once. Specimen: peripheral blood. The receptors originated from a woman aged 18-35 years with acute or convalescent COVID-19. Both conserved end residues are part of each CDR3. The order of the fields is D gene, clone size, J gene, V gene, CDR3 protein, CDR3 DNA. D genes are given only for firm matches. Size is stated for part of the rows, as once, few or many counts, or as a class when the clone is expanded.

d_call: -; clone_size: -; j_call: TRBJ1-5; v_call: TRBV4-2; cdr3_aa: CASSQDWGGGGQPQHF; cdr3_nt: TGTGCCAGCAGCCAAGATTGGGGGGGCGGCGGCCAGCCCCAGCATTTT
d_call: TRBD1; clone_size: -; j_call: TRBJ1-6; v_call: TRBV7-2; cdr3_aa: CASSPRTGGRSSPLHF; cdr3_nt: TGTGCCAGCAGCCCCCGGACAGGGGGCAGGAGTTCACCCCTCCACTTT
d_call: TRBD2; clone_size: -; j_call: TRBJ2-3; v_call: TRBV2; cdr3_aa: CASRDHGLAGAWNTDTQYF; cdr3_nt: TGTGCCAGCAGGGACCACGGACTAGCGGGGGCCTGGAATACAGATACGCAGTATTTT
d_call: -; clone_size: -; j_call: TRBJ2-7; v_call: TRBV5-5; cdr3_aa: CASSLDGYEQYF; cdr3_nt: TGTGCCAGCAGCTTGGACGGCTACGAGCAGTACTTC
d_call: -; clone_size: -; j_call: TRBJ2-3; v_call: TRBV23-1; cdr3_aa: CASSHLRLRMGTDTQYF; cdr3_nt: TGCGCCAGCAGTCACCTGCGCCTCAGGATGGGCACAGATACGCAGTATTTT
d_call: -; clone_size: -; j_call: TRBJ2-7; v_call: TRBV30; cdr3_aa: CAWSATYEQYF; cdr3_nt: TGTGCCTGGAGTGCCACCTACGAGCAGTACTTC
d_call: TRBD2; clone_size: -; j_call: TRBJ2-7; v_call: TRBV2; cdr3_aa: CASRAGTSESYEQYF; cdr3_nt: TGTGCCAGCAGAGCCGGGACTAGCGAATCCTACGAGCAGTACTTC
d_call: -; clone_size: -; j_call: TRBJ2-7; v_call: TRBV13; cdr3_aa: CASSLGLVQAYEQYF; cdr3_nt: TGTGCCAGCAGCTTAGGCCTTGTACAGGCCTACGAGCAGTACTTC
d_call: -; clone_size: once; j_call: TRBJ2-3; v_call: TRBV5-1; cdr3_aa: CASSLVAGVSTDTQYF; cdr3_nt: TGCGCCAGCAGCCTCGTTGCCGGGGTTAGCACAGATACGCAGTATTTT
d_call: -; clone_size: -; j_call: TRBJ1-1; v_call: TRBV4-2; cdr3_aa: CASSQGTTNTEAFF; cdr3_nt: TGTGCCAGCAGCCAGGGCACAACGAACACTGAAGCTTTCTTT
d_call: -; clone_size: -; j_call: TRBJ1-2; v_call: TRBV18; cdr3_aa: CASSPAGNGYTF; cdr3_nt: TGTGCCAGCTCCCCGGCGGGGAATGGCTACACCTTC
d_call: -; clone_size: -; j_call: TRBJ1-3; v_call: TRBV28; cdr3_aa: CASRQGLSGNTIYF; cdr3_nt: TGTGCCAGCAGGCAGGGGCTCTCTGGAAACACCATATATTTT
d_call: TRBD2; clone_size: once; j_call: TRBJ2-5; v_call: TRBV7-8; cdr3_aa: CASSWRGDGETQYF; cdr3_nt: TGTGCCAGCAGCTGGCGGGGGGATGGGGAGACCCAGTACTTC
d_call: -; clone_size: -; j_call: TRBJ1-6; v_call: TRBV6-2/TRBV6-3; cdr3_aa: CASSYSGGAGRTPLHF; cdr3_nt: TGTGCCAGCAGTTACTCCGGAGGGGCCGGGCGAACACCCCTCCACTTT
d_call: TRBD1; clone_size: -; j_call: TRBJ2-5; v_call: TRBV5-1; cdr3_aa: CASSITGTEKETQYF; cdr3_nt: TGCGCCAGCAGCATAACCGGGACAGAAAAAGAGACCCAGTACTTC
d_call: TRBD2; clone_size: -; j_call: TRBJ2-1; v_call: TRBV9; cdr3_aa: CASSVIAGEQFF; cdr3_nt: TGTGCCAGCAGCGTTATAGCGGGGGAGCAGTTCTTC
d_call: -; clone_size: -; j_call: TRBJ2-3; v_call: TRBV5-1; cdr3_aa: CASSLGGALQGDTQYF; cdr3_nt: TGCGCCAGCAGCTTGGGGGGAGCGCTACAAGGAGATACGCAGTATTTT
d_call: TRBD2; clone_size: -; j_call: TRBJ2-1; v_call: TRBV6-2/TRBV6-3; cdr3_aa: CASSSNGLAGGGYNEQFF; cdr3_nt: TGTGCCAGCAGTTCTAATGGACTAGCGGGAGGAGGGTACAATGAGCAGTTCTTC
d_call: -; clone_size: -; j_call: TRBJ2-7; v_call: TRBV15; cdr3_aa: CATSRNQQSEQYF; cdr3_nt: TGTGCCACCAGCAGGAACCAACAGAGCGAGCAGTACTTC
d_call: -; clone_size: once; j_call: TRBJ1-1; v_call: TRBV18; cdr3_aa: CASSARTVGVIRTEAFF; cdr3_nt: TGTGCCAGCTCAGCTAGGACAGTAGGAGTTATTCGCACTGAAGCTTTCTTT
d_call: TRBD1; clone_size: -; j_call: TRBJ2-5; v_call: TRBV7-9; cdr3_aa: CASSAQGKTQYF; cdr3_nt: TGTGCCAGCAGCGCACAGGGGAAGACCCAGTACTTC
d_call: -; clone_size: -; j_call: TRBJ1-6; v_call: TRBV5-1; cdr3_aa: CASSSSAAYNSPLHF; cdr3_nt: TGCGCCAGCAGCTCGTCGGCGGCCTATAATTCACCCCTCCACTTT
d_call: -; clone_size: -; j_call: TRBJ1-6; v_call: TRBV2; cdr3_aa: CASSRTSTADSPLHF; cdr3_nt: TGTGCCAGCAGTCGAACGTCTACAGCGGATTCACCCCTCCACTTT
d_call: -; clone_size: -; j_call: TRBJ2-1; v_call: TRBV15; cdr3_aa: CATSRDKGYNEQFF; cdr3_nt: TGTGCCACCAGCAGAGATAAGGGGTACAATGAGCAGTTCTTC
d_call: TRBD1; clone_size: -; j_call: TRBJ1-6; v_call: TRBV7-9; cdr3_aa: CASSLEGQGMPLHF; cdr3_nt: TGTGCCAGCAGCTTAGAGGGACAGGGAATGCCCCTCCACTTT
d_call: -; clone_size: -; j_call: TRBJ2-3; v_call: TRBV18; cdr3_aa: CASSKIDRDTQYF; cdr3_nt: TGTGCCAGCTCAAAAATCGATCGGGATACGCAGTATTTT
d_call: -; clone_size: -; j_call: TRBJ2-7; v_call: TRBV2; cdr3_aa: CASSSLDSSYEQYF; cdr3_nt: TGTGCCAGCAGTAGTCTGGACAGCTCCTACGAGCAGTACTTC
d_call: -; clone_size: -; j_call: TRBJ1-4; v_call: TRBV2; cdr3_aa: CASSEHRFNEKLFF; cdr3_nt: TGTGCCAGCAGTGAACACAGGTTTAATGAAAAACTGTTTTTT
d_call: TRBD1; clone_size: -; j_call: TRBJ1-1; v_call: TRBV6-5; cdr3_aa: CASSYSGRQGPEAFF; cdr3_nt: TGTGCCAGCAGTTACTCGGGAAGACAGGGCCCTGAAGCTTTCTTT